What follows are 27 T cell receptor beta chains derived from one specimen sequenced in a study of tumor-infiltrating lymphocytes in primary liver carcinoma. TCR beta cDNA came from about 470 ng total RNA, primed with a constant-region primer. Investigators got TCR beta libraries out of three nested multiplex PCR rounds, done with slightly modified ARM-PCR. TRBV1-TRBV30 forward primers and a C-beta reverse primer were used in the first two PCR rounds, which each ran for around 11 cycles. TCRdb passed the multiplex PCR reads through MiXCR, listing each CDR3 protein once. The sample contains about 200,000 distinct CDR3 sequences, 65% of which appear only once. Out of unsorted whole blood came the blood RNA, and germline DNA was extracted as well. Material: peripheral blood. The receptors originated from a woman in her sixties or seventies with primary liver carcinoma and hepatitis B virus infection.

This clonotype appeared once. The V gene is TRBV18, the J gene TRBJ2-7; the D is unclear. The CDR3 is made up of 15 amino acids. Trimming left V 3 bases short and J 0 bases short, with 12 bases between. Germline values: CDR1 KGHSH, CDR2 LQKENI. The DNA for the CDR3 is TGTGCCAGCTCACCTAGCAGGTCGAGCTCCTACGAGCAGTACTTC. This encodes CASSPSRSSSYEQYF.

In regard to this clonotype: No DNA is shown, since the ends of the CDR3 on it are uncertain; the CDR3 is the one TCRdb lists. V gene TRBV6-6 combines with J gene TRBJ1-2. The germline V gene encodes CDR1 MNHNY and CDR2 SVGAGI (reference sequence). The CDR3 spans 13 amino acids, including both terminal residues. The CDR3: CVSSYTTDYGCTF.

As to this clonotype: Sequence at one end of the junction differs from germline and may be a read error. The chain recombines TRBV4-1 with TRBJ1-5; a weak D match, TRBD1 (6 bases). Germline V gene lookup returns CDR1 MGHRA and CDR2 YSYEKL. The CDR3 is 16 amino acids. The CDR3 reads CTSSQRDTNSNQPQHF. The CDR3 DNA reads TGCACCAGCAGCCAAAGGGACACTAATAGCAATCAGCCCCAGCATTTT.

This clonotype came up once. This may be a read error: a much more frequent sequence differs by one nucleotide. The genes are TRBV12-3 or TRBV12-4 and TRBJ2-7; TRBD1 agrees at 10 bases. After removal of 8 bases from V and 5 bases from J, the junction contained 12 bases not matched to a gene. This CDR3 region has 15 residues. CDR3 region: CASGAIRTGGNEQYF. CDR3 in DNA: TGTGCCAGCGGTGCCATCCGGACAGGGGGTAACGAGCAGTACTTC.

This clonotype came up a few times. The rearrangement uses TRBV7-9 and TRBJ2-5; possibly TRBD1 for D (6 bases). Trimming stripped 1 base from V and 2 bases from J, with 8 bases between. CDR1 is SEHNR and CDR2 is FQNEAQ in the germline V gene (reference sequence). The CDR3 length is 14 residues. CDR3 region: CASSLVDRQETQYF. The CDR3 nucleotides are TGTGCCAGCAGCTTAGTGGACAGACAAGAGACCCAGTACTTC.

This clonotype occurred a few times. A single base separates this from a much larger clone, so it may be a read error. The V gene is TRBV6-5, the J gene TRBJ1-2; the D gene is possibly TRBD1 (6 bases). The germline V and J ends were trimmed by 6 bases and 2 bases, with 16 bases remaining between them. Germline V gene sequence: CDR1 MNHEY, CDR2 SVGAGI. The CDR3 loop spans 15 amino acids. CDR3 bases: TGTGCCAGCAGAGGAGGGGGACAAGCAAACTATGGCTACACCTTC. Translated: CASRGGGQANYGYTF.

The table lists this clonotype with a few counts. V and J are TRBV14 and TRBJ2-1; unclear D gene. Trimming cost V 2 bases and J 0 bases, with 5 bases left between them. The CDR3 runs 14 residues. Germline assignment: CDR1 SGHDN and CDR2 FVKESK. The CDR3 reads CASSQTLSYNEQFF. The CDR3 DNA reads as TGTGCCAGCAGCCAAACGCTCTCCTACAATGAGCAGTTCTTC.

With respect to this clonotype: Since a much larger clone is just one base distant, this may be a read error. This chain joins TRBV7-9 and TRBJ2-2; 13 positions agree with TRBD2. Germline CDR1 reads SEHNR; CDR2 reads FQNEAQ (reference sequence). This CDR3 has 16 residues. Here the CDR3 reads CASSLGLAGESGEMFF. The DNA for the CDR3 is TGTGCCAGCAGCCTAGGACTAGCGGGAGAATCCGGGGAGATGTTTTTT.

As concerns this clonotype: An end of the junction differs from the germline gene, which may be a read error. This chain connects TRBV6-1 to TRBJ2-1, with a possible D match to TRBD2 (6 bases). Germline V gives CDR1 MNHNS, CDR2 SASEGT. The CDR3 sequence is 18 residues long. In nucleotides, the CDR3 is TGTGCCATCAGTGGATCCGTGGGTAGCGGACACTCCTACAATGAGCAGTTCTTC. Its protein product is CAISGSVGSGHSYNEQFF.

This clonotype showed up just once. The chain recombines TRBV29-1 with TRBJ2-1; D unclear. CDR1 is SQVTM and CDR2 is ANQGSEA in the germline V gene. Trimming shortened V by 3 bases and J by 3 bases, and 12 bases separated the two germline ends. CDR3 length: 14 residues. The CDR3 protein is CSVDNLSVYNEQFF. CDR3 in DNA: TGCAGCGTTGATAACTTGTCGGTCTACAATGAGCAGTTCTTC.

As concerns this clonotype: It may be a read error: a sequence one base away is much more abundant. The gene calls are TRBV11-2 and TRBJ2-3; D not resolved. The CDR3 is made up of 13 amino acids. The germline CDR1 and CDR2 sequences are SGHAT and FQNNGV. The CDR3 coding sequence is TGTGCCAGAAGCTTAGATTTGGCAGATACGCAGTATTTT. Residues: CARSLDLADTQYF.

This clonotype was detected many times. The genes are TRBV14 and TRBJ1-3; a weak D match, TRBD1 (5 bases). Trimming removed 0 bases at V and 4 bases at J, with 13 bases between. The CDR3 runs 16 residues. CDR1 and CDR2 (germline): SGHDN, FVKESK. CDR3 in DNA: TGTGCCAGCAGCCAAGATACAAGGGGTCGGGGAAACACCATATATTTT. This translates into CASSQDTRGRGNTIYF.

J is TRBJ2-3 and V is TRBV5-1, with 8 bases identical to TRBD2. The CDR3 is 15 amino acids. J was trimmed by 10 bases and V by 2 bases; bases with no gene match: 12. Germline assignment: CDR1 SGHRS and CDR2 YFSETQ. The CDR3 spells CASSFGVAGSVAQYF. DNA for the CDR3: TGCGCCAGCAGCTTCGGAGTAGCGGGATCTGTCGCGCAGTATTTT.

This clonotype appeared once. The germline gene is not matched at one end of the junction; a read error may be the cause. CDR3: CTSSKGTTPGYEQYF. The CDR3 nucleotides read TGTACCAGCAGCAAAGGGACCACCCCCGGCTACGAGCAGTACTTC. This chain uses TRBV13 with TRBJ2-7, with D perhaps assigned TRBD1 or TRBD2 (5 bases each). The germline V gene encodes CDR1 PRHDT and CDR2 FYEKMQ (reference sequence). This CDR3 is 15 amino acids long.

The gene calls are TRBV7-8 and TRBJ2-3, with a weak D call TRBD1 (5 bases). CDR1 is SGHVS and CDR2 is FQNEAQ in the germline V gene. Between the trimmed V and J ends, which lost 1 base and 2 bases, there was a span of 10 bases. The CDR3 covers 15 residues. This CDR3 is CASSLDRWYTDTQYF. The CDR3 nucleotides are TGTGCCAGCAGCTTAGACAGGTGGTACACAGATACGCAGTATTTT.

This clonotype was detected only a few times. The chain has TRBV5-1 and TRBJ1-5; no definite D call. Germline-derived CDR1 and CDR2 are SGHRS and YFSETQ. This CDR3 has 14 residues. Deletions cut 0 bases from V and 8 bases from J, with 12 bases between. The chain's CDR3 is CASSLEADSKPQHF. The CDR3 nucleotides read TGCGCCAGCAGCTTGGAGGCGGATTCGAAGCCCCAGCATTTT.

Ten or more counts support this clonotype. The chain couples TRBV6-6 to TRBJ1-1; 8 nucleotides line up with TRBD1. The junction had 3 bases not matched to a gene; V was cut back by 7 bases and J by 2 bases. Looked up from germline, CDR1 is MNHNY and CDR2 is SVGAGI (reference sequence). The CDR3 loop spans 13 amino acids. The CDR3 here is CASNTGGNTEAFF. Written as DNA, the CDR3 is TGTGCCAGCAATACAGGGGGTAACACTGAAGCTTTCTTT.

This clonotype is a singleton in its sample. The rearrangement links TRBV5-1 to TRBJ2-1; TRBD1 agrees at 8 bases. Losses at the gene ends were 3 bases for V and 4 bases for J; bases not matched to a gene: 12. The germline CDR1 and CDR2 sequences are SGHRS and YFSETQ. This CDR3 has 17 amino acids. The CDR3 region is CASSSQPGGAWYNEQFF. For the CDR3, the DNA is TGCGCCAGCAGCTCGCAACCAGGGGGCGCTTGGTACAATGAGCAGTTCTTC.

The chain links TRBV10-2 to TRBJ1-5; TRBD1 aligns across 9 bases. The V gene's germline CDR1 is WSHSY and CDR2 SAAADI. The CDR3 has 14 residues. Trimming at V came to 7 bases and at J to 11 bases, leaving 12 bases not matched to a gene. The DNA for the CDR3 is TGCGCCAGCACCGACGGACAGGGGTCGCAGTCCCAGCATTTT. Amino acids: CASTDGQGSQSQHF.

This clonotype was seen just once. The junction shows a germline mismatch at one end, possibly a read error. V and J are TRBV11-3 and TRBJ1-2; 9 bases align to TRBD1. The CDR3 has 16 amino acids. Per the germline V gene, CDR1 is SGHNT and CDR2 is YENEEA. This CDR3 reads CDSSSRTGEPFGGYTF. The CDR3 bases are TGTGACAGCAGCTCAAGGACAGGGGAGCCTTTCGGGGGCTACACCTTC.

In regard to this clonotype: The conserved phenylalanine or tryptophan normally closing the CDR3 is absent here, so this likely arose from a read error. Because the CDR3's place on the DNA is in doubt, the DNA is left out and the CDR3 is given as listed by TCRdb. The V gene is TRBV24-1, the J gene TRBJ2-2; the table's TRBD1 call for D was not verified on the DNA. The germline gives CDR1 KGHDR, CDR2 SFDVKD. The CDR3 extends over 15 residues, inclusive of both ends. The CDR3 spells CATSGWTASTGELFS.

Details on this clonotype: The junction departs from the called germline gene at one end, perhaps through a read error. The V and J genes are TRBV6-5 and TRBJ2-1, with D tentatively TRBD2 (7 bases). CDR1 and CDR2 from the germline V gene are MNHEY and SVGAGI. There are 17 residues in the CDR3. CDR3 sequence (DNA): TGTGCCGGCAGAGTCTGGGGGGGCAGAAGAGGTAGGGATGAGCAATTCTTC. It codes for CAGRVWGGRRGRDEQFF.

Details on this clonotype: Just one base apart from a much larger clone, this may be a read error. This chain joins TRBV7-8 and TRBJ2-5, with D perhaps TRBD1 (5 bases). The CDR3 extends over 15 amino acids. CDR1 is SGHVS, CDR2 FQNEAQ, per germline. For the CDR3, the DNA is TGTGGCAGCAGCTTTTGTAACAGGTGCTGGGAGACCCAGTACTTC. Protein sequence: CGSSFCNRCWETQYF.

Points on this clonotype: A read error may be the cause here, since a much bigger clone is one base away. The chain carries TRBV12-3 or TRBV12-4 and TRBJ2-7; 9 bases match TRBD1. This CDR3 is built from 13 residues. Here the CDR3 reads CSSTETGGYEQYF. CDR3 nucleotides: TGTTCCAGCACCGAGACAGGGGGCTACGAGCAGTACTTC.

Turning to this clonotype: The conserved phenylalanine or tryptophan normally closing the CDR3 is absent here, so this likely arose from a read error. The chain uses TRBV12-3 or TRBV12-4 and TRBJ2-1; no definite D call. CDR3 length: 13 residues. This chain's CDR3 is CASIPDTYKEQFV. CDR3 nucleotide sequence: TGTGCCAGCATCCCCGACACTTACAAAGAGCAGTTCGTC.

The chain uses TRBV5-1 and TRBJ2-5, with TRBD1 as a possible D gene (6 bases). V lost 7 bases, J lost 5 bases, and 21 bases lay in between. Per the germline V gene, CDR1 is SGHRS and CDR2 is YFSETQ. This CDR3 is built from 15 residues. The CDR3 sequence: CASGQQGFGHETQYF. DNA for the CDR3: TGCGCCAGCGGACAACAGGGATTTGGGCACGAGACCCAGTACTTC.

This clonotype was recorded many times. The rearrangement links TRBV6-1 to TRBJ2-5; D is perhaps TRBD1 or TRBD2 (6 bases each). This CDR3 has 15 residues. Trimming took off 4 bases at V and 5 bases at J, with 17 bases between the two ends. Germline CDR1 MNHNS, CDR2 SASEGT. The CDR3 here is CASSARGDFLETQYF. The CDR3 nucleotides read TGTGCCAGCAGTGCAAGGGGGGACTTCTTGGAGACCCAGTACTTC.